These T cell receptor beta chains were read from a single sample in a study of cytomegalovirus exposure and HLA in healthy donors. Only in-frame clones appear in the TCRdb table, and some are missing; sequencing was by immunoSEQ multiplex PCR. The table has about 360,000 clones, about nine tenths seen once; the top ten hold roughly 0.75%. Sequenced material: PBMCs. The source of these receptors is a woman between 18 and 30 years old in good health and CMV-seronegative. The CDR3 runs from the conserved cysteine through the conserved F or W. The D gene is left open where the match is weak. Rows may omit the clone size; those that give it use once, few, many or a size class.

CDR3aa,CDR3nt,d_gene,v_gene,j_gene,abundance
CASIQTWGLTDTQYF,TGTGCCAGCATCCAAACGTGGGGGCTCACAGATACGCAGTATTTT,-,TRBV11-2,TRBJ2-3,-
CASSLRVAGEPDTQYF,TGTGCCAGCAGCCTTCGGGTCGCGGGGGAACCAGATACGCAGTATTTT,TRBD2,TRBV7-8,TRBJ2-3,-
CASSDSPGTGELFF,TGTGCCAGCAGTGACTCACCGGGCACCGGGGAGCTGTTTTTT,-,TRBV6-4,TRBJ2-2,-
CASSPKDRTQGTQYF,TGTGCCAGCAGCCCTAAGGACAGGACCCAGGGGACCCAGTACTTC,TRBD1,TRBV5-4,TRBJ2-5,-
CASSLADRGIGNEQFF,TGTGCCAGCAGCTTAGCGGACAGGGGCATTGGCAATGAGCAGTTCTTC,TRBD1,TRBV7-7,TRBJ2-1,-
CASSPRDRAYEQYF,TGCGCCAGCAGCCCACGGGACAGGGCCTACGAGCAGTACTTC,TRBD1,TRBV5-1,TRBJ2-7,-
CASSSGLGIKAFF,TGTGCCAGCAGTTCCGGACTTGGGATTAAAGCTTTCTTT,-,TRBV5-6,TRBJ1-1,-
CASRLPGSMGQFF,TGTGCCAGCAGACTGCCTGGGAGCATGGGGCAGTTCTTC,-,TRBV27,TRBJ2-1,-
CASSLGGTGVYEQYF,TGTGCCAGCAGCTTAGGTGGGACAGGGGTCTACGAGCAGTACTTC,TRBD1,TRBV7-8,TRBJ2-7,-
CASSNPRRTDRGNQPQHF,TGTGCCAGTAGCAACCCCCGGAGGACAGATCGAGGCAATCAGCCCCAGCATTTT,-,TRBV19,TRBJ1-5,-
CASSLGQGSGYTF,TGTGCCAGCAGTCTGGGACAGGGTTCTGGCTACACCTTC,TRBD1,TRBV28,TRBJ1-2,-
CASAGGNSNQPQHF,TGTGCCAGCGCGGGGGGGAATAGCAATCAGCCCCAGCATTTT,-,TRBV9,TRBJ1-5,-
CASSSRRDTGTDTQYF,TGTGCCAGCAGTTCTCGCCGGGACACCGGAACAGATACGCAGTATTTT,-,TRBV28,TRBJ2-3,many
CASSRQGGPGNTIYF,TGTGCCAGCAGTCGACAGGGCGGTCCGGGAAACACCATATATTTT,TRBD1,TRBV6-1,TRBJ1-3,-
CAISRSGGSYEQYF,TGTGCCATCAGTCGGAGCGGGGGGTCCTACGAGCAGTACTTC,TRBD2,TRBV10-3,TRBJ2-7,-
CASSPVLSSYNEQFF,TGTGCCAGCAGCCCCGTCCTCAGCTCCTACAATGAGCAGTTCTTC,-,TRBV6-5,TRBJ2-1,-
CASSTYGAGGASTDTQYF,TGTGCCAGCAGTACATATGGAGCGGGCGGGGCTAGCACAGATACGCAGTATTTT,-,TRBV27,TRBJ2-3,-
CASLMQGWDEQYF,TGTGCCAGCCTTATGCAGGGCTGGGACGAGCAGTACTTC,-,TRBV28,TRBJ2-7,-
CASSYGFGRNTEAFF,TGTGCCAGCAGTTACGGCTTCGGGAGGAACACTGAAGCTTTCTTT,-,TRBV6-6,TRBJ1-1,-
CTSSPAGGRGSMNTEAFF,TGCACCAGCAGCCCCGCCGGGGGGCGCGGATCGATGAACACTGAAGCTTTCTTT,-,TRBV1,TRBJ1-1,-
CASSSSGGAGNEQFF,TGTGCCAGCAGTTCAAGCGGGGGGGCCGGCAATGAGCAGTTCTTC,TRBD2,TRBV6-5,TRBJ2-1,few
CASRRDRGRGNEQFF,TGCGCCAGCCGCCGGGACAGGGGGCGTGGTAATGAGCAGTTCTTC,TRBD1,TRBV5-1,TRBJ2-1,-
CASSLDSGLAGGYEQYF,TGTGCCAGCAGCTTAGATTCCGGACTAGCGGGAGGGTACGAGCAGTACTTC,TRBD2,TRBV7-9,TRBJ2-7,-
CASSGNRTGMFYQPQHF,TGTGCCAGCAGTGGAAATCGGACAGGGATGTTTTATCAGCCCCAGCATTTT,TRBD1,TRBV6-4,TRBJ1-5,-
CASSYQSGIPYNEQFF,TGTGCCAGCAGCTATCAAAGCGGGATCCCCTACAATGAGCAGTTCTTC,TRBD2,TRBV7-3,TRBJ2-1,-
CSVELRGQGRNIQYF,TGCAGCGTTGAGCTCCGGGGACAGGGGCGAAACATTCAGTACTTC,TRBD1,TRBV29-1,TRBJ2-4,once
CASSLAGVLSSYNEQFF,TGCGCCAGCAGTCTAGCGGGGGTCTTAAGCTCCTACAATGAGCAGTTCTTC,TRBD2,TRBV10-1,TRBJ2-1,-